The clone carrying this TCR beta chain has more than one count but fewer than ten. Its antigen is still unknown. The missing conserved phenylalanine or tryptophan at the end of this CDR3 makes a read error likely. The data were taken from a study of tumor and adjacent non-tumor tissue in lung cancer. Study conclusions and caveats: Compared with tumor, normal lung showed significantly lower TCR diversity. Top 100 clones took a larger repertoire share in normal lung.

With V trimmed by 6 bases and J by 9 bases, 15 bases remained unmatched. In germline, CDR1 is DFQATT, CDR2 SNEGSKA (reference sequence). CDR3 length: 15 amino acids. The template was RNA from unsorted bulk tissue. More than 3 cm separated this lung sample from the edge of the tumor. Donors were chemotherapy-naive, newly diagnosed lung cancer surgical patients in China, August–November 2014. TCRbeta libraries were built with three rounds of nested PCR, modified from ARM-PCR. TCRdb used MiXCR to reprocess the multiplex PCR reads, holding one entry per CDR3 protein. The sample has around 60,000 distinct CDR3 sequences; around two thirds are singletons.

V usage is TRBV20-1 and J usage is TRBJ2-1, with 9 bases matching TRBD2. The sequence was collected from a man between 65 and 80 years old with non-small cell lung cancer. The sample comprised distant non-tumor lung tissue. The CDR3 sequence: CSAQRPSGILSEQFL. The CDR3 DNA reads TGCAGTGCCCAAAGGCCTAGCGGGATCTTAAGTGAGCAGTTCCTC.